The 3 T cell receptor beta chains below come from one sample, sequenced in a study of cytomegalovirus exposure and HLA in healthy donors. In the PCR, 60 Vbeta and 13 Jbeta primers were used. Only in-frame clones appear in the TCRdb table, and some are missing; sequencing was by immunoSEQ multiplex PCR. Among 90,000 to 120,000 clones, about 80% were seen once, and the ten largest hold roughly 8.2%. What was sequenced was PBMCs. Source of these receptors: a man between 25 and 39 years old in good health and CMV-seronegative.

The V and J genes are TRBV5-6 and TRBJ2-7; D possibly corresponds to TRBD1 (6 bases). The CDR3 has 13 residues. Germline CDR1 and CDR2: SGHDT and YYEEEE. The germline V and J ends were trimmed by 1 base and 2 bases, with 7 bases remaining between them. This CDR3 reads CASSLPGAYEQYF. Written as DNA, the CDR3 is TGTGCCAGCAGCTTGCCAGGGGCCTACGAGCAGTACTTC.

The rearrangement uses TRBV28 and TRBJ2-3; D is unclear. The germline gives CDR1 MDHEN, CDR2 SYDVKM. Trimming cost V 5 bases and J 5 bases, with 8 bases left between them. The CDR3 extends over 12 amino acids. Here the CDR3 DNA reads TGTGCCAGCAGTCCCCTAGGAGATACGCAGTATTTT. As protein: CASSPLGDTQYF.

The chain recombines TRBV30 with TRBJ1-6, with 9 bases lining up with TRBD1. Trimming at V came to 0 bases and at J to 6 bases, leaving 3 bases not matched to a gene. CDR3 length: 15 residues. Germline values: CDR1 GTSNPN, CDR2 SVGIG (reference sequence). The CDR3 region has the DNA TGTGCCTGGAGTGTACTGGACAGGGGTAATTCACCCCTCCACTTT. This sequence encodes CAWSVLDRGNSPLHF.